These 10 T cell receptor beta chains were sequenced from one sample in a study of beta chain features in type 1 diabetes. What was sequenced were expressed TCRB transcripts, since all of the isolated RNA had been reverse transcribed. The protocol was immunoSEQ multiplex PCR, while the TCRdb copy is restricted to in-frame clones and leaves out a portion. The table shows around 500,000 clones, with around 10% occurring only once. The specimen sequenced was naive CD4+ T cells from blood. The receptor source for this set is a woman aged 18-35 years in good health.

The chain is built from TRBV15 and TRBJ2-1; TRBD1 matches 8 bases. Trimming cost V 4 bases and J 2 bases; bases outside gene matches: 7. CDR1 is LNHNV, CDR2 YYDKDF, per germline (reference sequence). The CDR3 contains 16 residues. In nucleotides, the CDR3 is TGTGCCACCAGCAAGAATGACAGGGGACCCTACAATGAGCAGTTCTTC. Its translation: CATSKNDRGPYNEQFF.

Turning to this clone: Other DNA sequences in the same sample also yield this CDR3. This rearrangement joins TRBV28 to TRBJ1-2, with 7 nucleotides matching TRBD1. The J segment lost 7 bases and the V segment lost 5 bases, leaving 4 bases of the junction unmatched. Germline CDR1 and CDR2: MDHEN and SYDVKM. This CDR3 comprises 12 residues. The CDR3 DNA follows: TGTGCCAGCAGTCTTCGGACAGGTGGCTACACCTTC. Protein product: CASSLRTGGYTF.

This clone was counted between two and nine times. Other nucleotide sequences in the sample specify the same CDR3. This chain joins TRBV5-1 and TRBJ2-5, with 11 positions matching TRBD2. The CDR3 extends over 14 amino acids. Germline values: CDR1 SGHRS, CDR2 YFSETQ. The junction had 3 bases not matched to a gene; V was cut back by 4 bases and J by 4 bases. The CDR3 bases are TGCGCCAGCAGCCAAACTAGCGGGAGAGAGACCCAGTACTTC. As protein: CASSQTSGRETQYF.

There are many counts of this clone. This chain uses TRBV30 with TRBJ2-7, with unresolved D. The CDR3 has 13 residues. V gave up 8 bases and J gave up 0 bases, with 14 bases separating them. CDR1 GTSNPN and CDR2 SVGIG come from the germline V gene (reference sequence). DNA of the CDR3: TGTGCCGGATCGGACGGAAACTCCTACGAGCAGTACTTC. Encoded protein: CAGSDGNSYEQYF. Combining the CDR3 with reference TRBV30 and TRBJ2-7 gives the whole variable domain SQTIHQWPATLVQPVGSPLSLECTVEGTSNPNLYWYRQAAGRGLQLLFYSVGIGQISSEVPQNLSASRPQDRQFILSSKKLLLSDSGFYLCAGSDGNSYEQYFGPGTRLTVT.

Worth noting for this clone: Distinct nucleotide sequences in the sample also encode this CDR3. This chain joins TRBV9 and TRBJ2-1; TRBD2 is a possible D gene (6 bases). There are 13 residues in the CDR3. Trimming stripped 2 bases from V and 6 bases from J, with 9 bases between. In germline, CDR1 is SGDLS, CDR2 YYNGEE. CDR3: CASSVLGGNEQFF. The DNA for the CDR3 is TGTGCCAGCAGCGTTTTGGGGGGCAATGAGCAGTTCTTC.

The chain couples TRBV15 to TRBJ2-3; TRBD2 matches at 7 bases. V trimming: 6 bases; J trimming: 4 bases; junction bases outside the gene matches: 7. Per the germline V gene, CDR1 is LNHNV and CDR2 is YYDKDF (reference sequence). CDR3 length: 14 residues. In nucleotides, the CDR3 is TGTGCCACCAGGCAGGGAGGGGCCTCAGATACGCAGTATTTT. This gives the protein CATRQGGASDTQYF.

The sample holds many counts of this clone. V and J are TRBV29-1 and TRBJ2-7; 9 bases match TRBD1. Germline V lookup: CDR1 SQVTM, CDR2 ANQGSEA. This CDR3 has 15 residues. The junction had 10 bases not matched to a gene; V was cut back by 7 bases and J by 0 bases. CDR3 amino acids: CSGRTDRGSSYEQYV. As DNA, the CDR3 is TGCAGCGGAAGAACGGACAGGGGAAGCTCCTACGAGCAGTACGTC.

The J gene is TRBJ1-2, the V gene TRBV4-3; D might be TRBD1 (5 bases). In germline, CDR1 is LGHNA, CDR2 YSLEER. There are 14 residues in the CDR3. V lost 3 bases and J lost 4, with 12 bases in between. The CDR3 DNA sequence: TGCGCCAGCAGCCAGGTCCAGGGATCCTATGGCTACACCTTC. Protein product: CASSQVQGSYGYTF.

The chain has TRBV4-1 and TRBJ2-5; 7 nucleotides align to TRBD1. The CDR3 contains 15 residues. The germline gives CDR1 MGHRA, CDR2 YSYEKL. Trimming took 2 bases from V and 2 from J; bases not matched to a gene: 5. The CDR3 DNA reads TGCGCCAGCAGCCAACCGGGACAGAGACAAGAGACCCAGTACTTC. Translation: CASSQPGQRQETQYF.

The chain has TRBV4-1 and TRBJ1-2; 7 bases line up with TRBD1. Trimming took 1 base from V and 4 from J; bases not matched to a gene: 6. Per germline, CDR1 MGHRA and CDR2 YSYEKL. The CDR3 runs to 15 residues. The CDR3: CASSQVGQAAYGYTF. In DNA form, the CDR3 reads TGCGCCAGCAGCCAAGTCGGACAGGCCGCCTATGGCTACACCTTC.